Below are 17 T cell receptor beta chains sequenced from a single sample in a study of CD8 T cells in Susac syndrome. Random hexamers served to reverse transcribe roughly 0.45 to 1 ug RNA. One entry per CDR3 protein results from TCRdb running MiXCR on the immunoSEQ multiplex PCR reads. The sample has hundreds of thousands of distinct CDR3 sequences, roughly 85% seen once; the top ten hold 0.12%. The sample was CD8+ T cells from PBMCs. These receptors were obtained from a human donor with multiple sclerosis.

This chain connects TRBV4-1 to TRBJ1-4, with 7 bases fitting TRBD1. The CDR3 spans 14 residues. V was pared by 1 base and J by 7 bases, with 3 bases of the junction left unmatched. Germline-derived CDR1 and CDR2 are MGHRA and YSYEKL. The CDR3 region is CASSQAGTVEKLFF. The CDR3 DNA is TGCGCCAGCAGCCAAGCGGGGACAGTTGAAAAACTGTTTTTT.

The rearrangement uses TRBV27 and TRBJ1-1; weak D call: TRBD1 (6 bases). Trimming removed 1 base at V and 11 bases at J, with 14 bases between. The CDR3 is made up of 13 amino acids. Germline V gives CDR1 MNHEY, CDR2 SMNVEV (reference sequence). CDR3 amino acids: CASSLYGDKGAFF. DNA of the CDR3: TGTGCCAGCAGTTTATATGGGGACAAGGGGGCTTTCTTT.

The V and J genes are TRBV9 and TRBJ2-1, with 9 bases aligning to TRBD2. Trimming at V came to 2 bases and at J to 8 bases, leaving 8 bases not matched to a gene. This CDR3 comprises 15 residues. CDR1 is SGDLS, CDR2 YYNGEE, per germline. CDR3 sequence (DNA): TGTGCCAGCAGCGTCGCGGGACTAGCAGTCTATGAGCAGTTCTTC. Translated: CASSVAGLAVYEQFF.

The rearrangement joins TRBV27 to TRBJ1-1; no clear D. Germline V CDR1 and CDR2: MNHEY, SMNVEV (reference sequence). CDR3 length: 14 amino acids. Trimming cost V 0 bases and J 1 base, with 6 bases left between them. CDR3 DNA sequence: TGTGCCAGCAGTTTATCGAGCCAGAACACTGAAGCTTTCTTT. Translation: CASSLSSQNTEAFF.

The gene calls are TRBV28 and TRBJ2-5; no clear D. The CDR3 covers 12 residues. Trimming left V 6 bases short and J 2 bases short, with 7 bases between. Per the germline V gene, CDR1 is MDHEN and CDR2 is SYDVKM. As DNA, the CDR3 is TGTGCCAGCAGCAACATTCAAGAGACCCAGTACTTC. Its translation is CASSNIQETQYF.

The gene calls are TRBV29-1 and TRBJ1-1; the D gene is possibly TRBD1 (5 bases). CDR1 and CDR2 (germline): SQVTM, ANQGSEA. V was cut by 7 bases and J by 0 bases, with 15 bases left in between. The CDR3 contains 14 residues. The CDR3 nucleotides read TGCAGCGCTGACCCGGGGGGGATGAACACTGAAGCTTTCTTT. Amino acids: CSADPGGMNTEAFF. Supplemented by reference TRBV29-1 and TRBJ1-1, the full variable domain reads SAVISQKPSRDICQRGTSLTIQCQVDSQVTMMFWYRQQPGQSLTLIATANQGSEATYESGFVIDKFPISRPNLTFSTLTVSNMSPEDSSIYLCSADPGGMNTEAFFGQGTRLTVV.

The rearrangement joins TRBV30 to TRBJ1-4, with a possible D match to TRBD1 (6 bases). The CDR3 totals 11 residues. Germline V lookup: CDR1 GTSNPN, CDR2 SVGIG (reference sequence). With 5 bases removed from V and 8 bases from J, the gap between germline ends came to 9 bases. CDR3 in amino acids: CAWEQGEKLFF. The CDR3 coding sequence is TGTGCCTGGGAGCAGGGGGAAAAACTGTTTTTT.

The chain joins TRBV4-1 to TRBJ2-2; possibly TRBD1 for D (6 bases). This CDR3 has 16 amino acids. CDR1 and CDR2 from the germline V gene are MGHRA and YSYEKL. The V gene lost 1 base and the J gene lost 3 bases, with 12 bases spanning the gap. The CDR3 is CASSQVDAGDTGELFF. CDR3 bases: TGCGCCAGCAGCCAAGTGGATGCAGGGGACACCGGGGAGCTGTTTTTT.

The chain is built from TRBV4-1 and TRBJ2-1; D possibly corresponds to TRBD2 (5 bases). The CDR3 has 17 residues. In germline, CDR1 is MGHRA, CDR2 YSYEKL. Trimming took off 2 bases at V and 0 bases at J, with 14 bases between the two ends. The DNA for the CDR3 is TGCGCCAGCAGCCAACAACATGGACTCACCTCCTACAATGAGCAGTTCTTC. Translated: CASSQQHGLTSYNEQFF.

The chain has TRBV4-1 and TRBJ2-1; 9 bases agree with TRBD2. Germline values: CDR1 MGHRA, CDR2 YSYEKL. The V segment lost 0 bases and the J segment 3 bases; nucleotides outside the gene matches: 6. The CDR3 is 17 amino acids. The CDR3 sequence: CASSQDRAGGIYNEQFF. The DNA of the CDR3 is TGCGCCAGCAGCCAAGACCGGGCGGGAGGGATCTACAATGAGCAGTTCTTC.

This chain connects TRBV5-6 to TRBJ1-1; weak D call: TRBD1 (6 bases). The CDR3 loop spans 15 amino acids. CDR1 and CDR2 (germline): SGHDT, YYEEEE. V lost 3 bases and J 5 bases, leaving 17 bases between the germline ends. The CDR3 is CASSSGVGGGTEAFF. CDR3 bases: TGTGCCAGCAGCTCGGGAGTAGGGGGAGGAACTGAAGCTTTCTTT.

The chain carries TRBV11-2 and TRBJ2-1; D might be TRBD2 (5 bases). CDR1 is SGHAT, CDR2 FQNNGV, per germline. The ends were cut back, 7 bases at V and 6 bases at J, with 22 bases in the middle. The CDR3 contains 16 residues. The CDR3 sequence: CASNKERAGSFNEQFF. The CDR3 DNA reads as TGTGCCAGCAACAAAGAAAGGGCTGGGAGTTTCAATGAGCAGTTCTTC.

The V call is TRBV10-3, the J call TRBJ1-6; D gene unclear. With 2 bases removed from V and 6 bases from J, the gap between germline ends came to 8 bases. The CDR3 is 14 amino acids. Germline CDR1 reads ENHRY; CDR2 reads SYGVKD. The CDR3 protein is CAISEGGSNSPLHF. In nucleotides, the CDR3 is TGTGCCATCAGTGAGGGAGGGAGTAATTCACCCCTCCACTTT.

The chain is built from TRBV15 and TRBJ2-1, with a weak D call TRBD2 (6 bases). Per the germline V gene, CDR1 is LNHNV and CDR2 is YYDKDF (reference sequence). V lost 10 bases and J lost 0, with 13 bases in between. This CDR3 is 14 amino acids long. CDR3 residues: CAIWDLSSYNEQFF. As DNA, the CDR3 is TGTGCCATCTGGGACTTAAGCTCCTACAATGAGCAGTTCTTC.

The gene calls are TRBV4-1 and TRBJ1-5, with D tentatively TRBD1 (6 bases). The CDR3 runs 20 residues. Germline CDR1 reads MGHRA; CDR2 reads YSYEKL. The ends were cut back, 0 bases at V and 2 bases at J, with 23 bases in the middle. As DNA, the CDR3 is TGCGCCAGCAGCCAAGATTTGGGGGCTCCTTGCCGGCTATGCAATCAGCCCCAGCATTTT. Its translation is CASSQDLGAPCRLCNQPQHF.

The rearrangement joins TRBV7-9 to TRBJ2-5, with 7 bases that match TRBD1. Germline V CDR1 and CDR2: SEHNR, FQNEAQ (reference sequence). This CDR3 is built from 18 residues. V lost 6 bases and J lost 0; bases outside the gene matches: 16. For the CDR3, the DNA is TGTGCCAGCAGTCGTATTATCCGGGACAGCCTGTACCAAGAGACCCAGTACTTC. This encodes CASSRIIRDSLYQETQYF. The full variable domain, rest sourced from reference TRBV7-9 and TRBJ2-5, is DTGVSQNPRHKITKRGQNVTFRCDPISEHNRLYWYRQTLGQGPEFLTYFQNEAQLEKSRLLSDRFSAERPKGSFSTLEIQRTEQGDSAMYLCASSRIIRDSLYQETQYFGPGTRLLVL.

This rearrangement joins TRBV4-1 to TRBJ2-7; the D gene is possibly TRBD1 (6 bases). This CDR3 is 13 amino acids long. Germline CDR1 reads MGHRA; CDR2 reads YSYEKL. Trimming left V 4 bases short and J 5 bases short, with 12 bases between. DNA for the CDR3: TGCGCCAGCAGCCTTGGACAGTTAAACGAGCAGTACTTC. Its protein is CASSLGQLNEQYF.